This T cell receptor (beta chain) was documented in a study of vaccination and CD4 T cells after COVID-19. Only a few counts were recorded for this clonotype. The antigen remains undetermined. Treatment specified: approximately nine-day PBMC culture with coronavirus spike peptide pools or control peptides (ViraFEST assay). After expanding antigen-specific T cells with peptide pools, ViraFEST sequenced their TCRs. V was trimmed by 4 bases and J by 1 base, leaving 13 bases between them. The CDR3 sequence is 15 residues long. The germline V gene encodes CDR1 MNHEY and CDR2 SVGAGI. Sequencing of the DNA from cultured CD4+ T cells was carried out with the Oncomine TCR Beta short-read assay. MiXCR, run by TCRdb on the PCR reads, gives a single entry per CDR3 protein. In the table there are some 10,000 distinct CDR3 sequences, roughly two fifths of which are singletons. Findings of the study overall: From around 20 to 38, the median of SARS-CoV-2-reactive clonotypes rose without reaching significance.

Material: CD4+ T cells from blood, cultured in vitro. The genes are TRBV6-5 and TRBJ1-2; no definite D call. The origin of this receptor is a human donor who had recovered from COVID-19. DNA for the CDR3: TGTGCCAGCAGTTTCCCGCAGGATAGTAACTATGGCTACACCTTC. Its translation is CASSFPQDSNYGYTF.